Here is one TCR beta chain with its context. The junction does not match germline at one end; this may be a read error. This record belongs to a study of blood T cell repertoires in COVID-19. This CDR3 contains 14 residues. Per the germline V gene, CDR1 is MNHEY and CDR2 is SMNVEV (reference sequence). Per the original data handling: For nucleated cells, counts were estimated from reference gene primer amplification. TCRdb's copy holds only in-frame clones and misses some; the assay was immunoSEQ multiplex PCR. The V and J calls and clone size are taken from that table; D and trimming were inferred from the DNA. The sample yields more than 20,000 clones, around 86% seen once.

The source is a human donor with active COVID-19. The donor label of this sample is uncertain. The sample consisted of peripheral blood. V and J are TRBV27 and TRBJ2-2, with TRBD1 identical over 7 bases. The CDR3 DNA reads TGTGCCAGCAGTTTGACAGGGAACGCCGGGGAGCTGTTTTTT. Amino acids: CASSLTGNAGELFF.